These 29 T cell receptor beta chains were sequenced from one sample in a study of human T cells and chemical hapten exposure. TCRdb analysed the RACE reads with MiXCR anew, one entry per CDR3 protein. The table records about 170,000 distinct CDR3 sequences, around a quarter of them present only once. Time point noted: patch test 3, about 24 weeks after DPC sensitization. Described treatment: therapeutic diphenylcyclopropenone sensitization with weekly scalp DPC. Sequencing used whole blood, obtained in connection with sensitization to the hapten diphenylcyclopropenone (DPC). These receptors were obtained from a woman between 18 and 30 years old with alopecia areata. Some clones in this sample may be carry-over from other donors' samples.

This clonotype came up a few times. V is TRBV4-1 and J is TRBJ1-5; 8 nucleotides line up with TRBD1. Germline V gene data show CDR1 as MGHRA and CDR2 as YSYEKL. The J segment lost 4 bases and the V segment lost 0 bases, leaving 5 bases of the junction unmatched. The CDR3 spans 16 residues. The CDR3 loop reads CASSQDGGQENQPQHF. CDR3 in DNA: TGCGCCAGCAGCCAAGATGGGGGACAGGAGAATCAGCCCCAGCATTTT.

The chain joins TRBV4-3 to TRBJ2-7; 9 nucleotides match TRBD2. The ends lost 2 bases at V and 2 bases at J; junction bases unmatched: 4. CDR3 length: 15 residues. Germline CDR1 is LGHNA and CDR2 is YSLEER. CDR3 protein: CASSQSSGEPYEQYF. In nucleotides, the CDR3 is TGCGCCAGCAGCCAATCTAGCGGGGAACCCTACGAGCAGTACTTC.

The V call is TRBV7-9, the J call TRBJ2-7; a weak D match, TRBD1 (5 bases). Trimming cost V 5 bases and J 2 bases, with 10 bases left between them. Germline CDR1 reads SEHNR; CDR2 reads FQNEAQ (reference sequence). This CDR3 region has 13 residues. The CDR3 sequence: CASSPGQTYEQYF. The CDR3 nucleotides read TGTGCCAGCAGCCCAGGGCAGACCTACGAGCAGTACTTC.

This sequence joins TRBV2 and TRBJ1-2, with 9 bases matching TRBD1. After removal of 7 bases from V and 7 bases from J, the junction contained 4 bases not matched to a gene. This CDR3 has 12 residues. The germline V gene has CDR1 SNHLY and CDR2 FYNNEI. Here the CDR3 reads CASIQGARGYTF. For the CDR3, the DNA is TGTGCCAGCATACAGGGGGCGCGTGGCTACACCTTC.

In this sample, this clonotype turned up many times. V and J are TRBV29-1 and TRBJ2-1, with TRBD1 matching 8 bases. Per the germline V gene, CDR1 is SQVTM and CDR2 is ANQGSEA. This CDR3 comprises 12 residues. V shed 6 bases and J 9 bases; nucleotides not matched to a gene: 7. The CDR3 spells CSVPGQVVEQFF. DNA for the CDR3: TGCAGCGTCCCGGGACAGGTTGTTGAGCAGTTCTTC.

This clonotype came up a few times. The rearrangement links TRBV6-5 to TRBJ2-2, with 9 nucleotides matching TRBD1. CDR3 length: 13 residues. Unmatched junction bases numbered 5, after V lost 4 bases and J lost 11 bases. Germline-derived CDR1 and CDR2 are MNHEY and SVGAGI. The CDR3 reads CASSFGDRVELFF. The CDR3 DNA follows: TGTGCCAGCAGTTTTGGGGACAGGGTTGAGCTGTTTTTT.

The gene calls are TRBV3-1 and TRBJ2-5; D is undetermined. The V end was cut by 6 bases, the J end by 0 bases, with 11 bases between. Germline assignment: CDR1 LGHDT and CDR2 YNNKEL (reference sequence). The CDR3 has 14 residues. The CDR3 nucleotides are TGTGCCAGCAGTACGGGCCGGGACCAAGAGACCCAGTACTTC. As protein: CASSTGRDQETQYF.

This rearrangement joins TRBV9 to TRBJ2-1, with 10 bases that match TRBD2. Germline V gives CDR1 SGDLS, CDR2 YYNGEE. The CDR3 sequence is 15 residues long. J lost 5 bases, V lost 3 bases, and 5 bases had no gene match. The DNA for the CDR3 is TGTGCCAGCAGCGCTAGCGGGAGTCGGGACAATGAGCAGTTCTTC. Translated, it gives CASSASGSRDNEQFF.

The chain is built from TRBV24-1 and TRBJ2-5; D not certain. CDR1 and CDR2 from the germline V gene are KGHDR and SFDVKD. Trimming pared 1 base from V and 5 bases from J, leaving 10 bases between. There are 14 residues in the CDR3. The CDR3 region is CATSDLGQTETQYF. CDR3 nucleotide sequence: TGTGCCACCAGTGATTTAGGCCAAACGGAGACCCAGTACTTC.

The rearrangement joins TRBV12-3 or TRBV12-4 to TRBJ1-1; D remains unclear. The CDR3 has 12 amino acids. Trimming left V 6 bases short and J 5 bases short, with 10 bases between. The CDR3 reads CASSRTITEAFF. The CDR3 coding sequence is TGTGCCAGCAGCCGGACCATTACTGAAGCTTTCTTT.

The chain joins TRBV4-3 to TRBJ2-7, with D possibly TRBD1 on 6 matching bases. Between the trimmed V and J ends, which lost 4 bases and 2 bases, there was a span of 9 bases. The V gene's germline CDR1 is LGHNA and CDR2 YSLEER. The CDR3 consists of 13 residues. The CDR3 bases are TGCGCCAGCAGCCCTTGGACAGCCTACGAGCAGTACTTC. As protein: CASSPWTAYEQYF.

This clonotype has a count of ten or more. This rearrangement joins TRBV6-2 or TRBV6-3 to TRBJ2-1; 7 nucleotides align to TRBD2. This CDR3 spans 15 amino acids. CDR1 MNHEY and CDR2 SVGEGT come from the germline V gene. The V and J ends lost 6 bases and 2 bases, in that order; junction bases with no gene match: 7. CDR3 protein: CASRLSGTTYNEQFF. DNA of the CDR3: TGTGCCAGCAGACTCTCCGGGACTACCTACAATGAGCAGTTCTTC.

This clonotype has just a few counts. The J gene is TRBJ1-2, the V gene TRBV7-2; 7 bases are shared with TRBD1. J was trimmed by 4 bases and V by 3 bases; bases with no gene match: 11. Germline CDR1 is SGHTA and CDR2 is FQGNSA. The CDR3 is made up of 16 amino acids. DNA of the CDR3: TGTGCCAGCAGCTTTGCCCGAGGGGGCAGAAGCTATGGCTACACCTTC. This codes for CASSFARGGRSYGYTF.

This sequence joins TRBV20-1 and TRBJ1-2; D is undetermined. Between the trimmed V and J ends, which lost 3 bases and 0 bases, there was a span of 8 bases. CDR1 DFQATT and CDR2 SNEGSKA come from the germline V gene (reference sequence). This CDR3 is built from 13 residues. The CDR3 is CSARWTTNYGYTF. CDR3 nucleotides: TGCAGTGCTAGGTGGACGACTAACTATGGCTACACCTTC.

The rearrangement uses TRBV7-3 and TRBJ2-5, with D maybe TRBD1 (5 bases). The CDR3 runs 14 residues. The germline V gene encodes CDR1 SGHTA and CDR2 FQGTGA. The V and J ends lost 5 bases and 1 base respectively, with 11 bases between them. For the CDR3, the DNA is TGTGCCAGCAGCGTTACAGGACCCCAAGAGACCCAGTACTTC. Translating it yields CASSVTGPQETQYF. Full variable domain (missing parts from reference TRBV7-3 and TRBJ2-5): GAGVSQTPSNKVTEKGKYVELRCDPISGHTALYWYRQSLGQGPEFLIYFQGTGAADDSGLPNDRFFAVRPEGSVSTLKIQRTERGDSAVYLCASSVTGPQETQYFGPGTRLLVL.

This clonotype was seen a handful of times. V is TRBV29-1 and J is TRBJ1-1, with 9 bases identical to TRBD1. Germline V gives CDR1 SQVTM, CDR2 ANQGSEA. V lost 5 bases, J lost 5 bases, and 9 bases stayed unmatched. This CDR3 region has 14 residues. The CDR3 sequence: CSVRQGVSRTEAFF. CDR3 nucleotide sequence: TGCAGCGTTAGACAGGGGGTTTCTCGTACTGAAGCTTTCTTT.

The chain links TRBV6-5 to TRBJ2-2, with unresolved D. V lost 6 bases to trimming and J lost 7 bases, with 15 bases between them. The CDR3 is made up of 14 amino acids. CDR1 and CDR2 from the germline V gene are MNHEY and SVGAGI. In nucleotides, the CDR3 is TGTGCCAGCAGCCCACCCAACTGGCTCGGGGAGCTGTTTTTT. Amino acids: CASSPPNWLGELFF.

The chain carries TRBV7-2 and TRBJ1-1; D gene unclear. The CDR3 has 12 residues. Germline lookup yields CDR1 SGHTA and CDR2 FQGNSA. V was cut by 1 base and J by 10 bases, with 10 bases left in between. CDR3 nucleotides: TGTGCCAGCAGCTTAGTGGGGTACGGAGCTTTCTTT. It is translated as CASSLVGYGAFF. Supplemented by reference TRBV7-2 and TRBJ1-1, the full variable domain reads GAGVSQSPSNKVTEKGKDVELRCDPISGHTALYWYRQSLGQGLEFLIYFQGNSAPDKSGLPSDRFSAERTGGSVSTLTIQRTQQEDSAVYLCASSLVGYGAFFGQGTRLTVV.

This clonotype occurred a few times. The chain links TRBV3-1 to TRBJ1-5; maybe TRBD1 (5 bases). Trimming stripped 1 base from V and 10 bases from J, with 14 bases between. Looked up from germline, CDR1 is LGHDT and CDR2 is YNNKEL (reference sequence). This CDR3 comprises 14 residues. This chain's CDR3 is CASSQAVGEEPQHF. The CDR3 DNA reads as TGTGCCAGCAGCCAAGCGGTGGGGGAAGAACCCCAGCATTTT.

This chain joins TRBV15 and TRBJ1-4, with D uncertain. The germline V gene has CDR1 LNHNV and CDR2 YYDKDF (reference sequence). Trimming took off 0 bases at V and 10 bases at J, with 15 bases between the two ends. There are 15 residues in the CDR3. CDR3 residues: CATSRDADALGKLFF. CDR3 sequence (DNA): TGTGCCACCAGCAGAGACGCGGATGCTTTAGGAAAACTGTTTTTT.

The chain uses TRBV5-6 and TRBJ2-2; 12 bases map to TRBD2. CDR1 SGHDT and CDR2 YYEEEE come from the germline V gene. Unmatched junction bases numbered 5, after V lost 4 bases and J lost 4 bases. The CDR3 loop spans 16 amino acids. CDR3 sequence: CASSHGLAGRTGELFF. As DNA, the CDR3 is TGTGCCAGCAGCCATGGACTAGCGGGACGCACCGGGGAGCTGTTTTTT.

The chain uses TRBV12-3 or TRBV12-4 and TRBJ1-1; TRBD1 might be the D (5 bases). This CDR3 is built from 12 residues. With 7 bases removed from V and 7 bases from J, the gap between germline ends came to 13 bases. CDR3 nucleotide sequence: TGTGCCAGCACCCCCGGGACGTATGAAGCTTTCTTT. Its protein is CASTPGTYEAFF.

The chain is built from TRBV6-2 or TRBV6-3 and TRBJ2-7; 8 positions agree with TRBD2. This CDR3 is 12 amino acids long. V lost 6 bases to trimming and J lost 7 bases; unmatched junction nucleotides: 5. CDR1 MNHEY and CDR2 SVGEGT come from the germline V gene. CDR3 sequence (DNA): TGTGCCAGCAGAGCGGGAGTAAGGGAGCAGTACTTC. It translates to CASRAGVREQYF.

V usage is TRBV4-3 and J usage is TRBJ1-4; perhaps TRBD1 as D (6 bases). Germline CDR1 is LGHNA and CDR2 is YSLEER. The germline V and J ends were trimmed by 4 bases and 8 bases, with 23 bases remaining between them. This CDR3 contains 17 residues. The CDR3 here is CASSRQQLGGREEKLFF. The CDR3 DNA reads as TGCGCCAGCAGCCGACAACAACTCGGGGGCCGAGAGGAAAAACTGTTTTTT.

This clonotype showed up just a few times. V and J are TRBV4-3 and TRBJ2-7, with 8 bases that match TRBD2. Germline trimming cut 3 bases from V and 5 bases from J; bases unmatched to any gene: 6. The CDR3 has 14 residues. CDR1 and CDR2 from the germline V gene are LGHNA and YSLEER. The CDR3 coding sequence is TGCGCCAGCAGCCACCGACTAGCGATCGACGAGCAGTACTTC. Translated: CASSHRLAIDEQYF.

The table lists this clonotype with a few counts. The chain links TRBV20-1 to TRBJ1-2, with D tentatively TRBD1 (6 bases). V lost 6 bases to trimming and J lost 2 bases, with 13 bases between them. CDR1 and CDR2 from the germline V gene are DFQATT and SNEGSKA (reference sequence). The CDR3 length is 13 residues. The DNA for the CDR3 is TGCAGTGCCAAATTTGACAGGAACTATGGCTACACCTTC. This encodes CSAKFDRNYGYTF.

The chain couples TRBV29-1 to TRBJ1-2, with D tentatively TRBD1 (5 bases). Trimming took 0 bases from V and 1 from J, leaving 12 bases between them. Germline V lookup: CDR1 SQVTM, CDR2 ANQGSEA. The CDR3 is 15 residues long. The CDR3 spells CSVEDRGDGNYGYTF. As DNA, the CDR3 is TGCAGCGTTGAAGATCGGGGGGATGGTAACTATGGCTACACCTTC.

The chain has TRBV7-8 and TRBJ2-3, with a tentative D call TRBD2 (6 bases). The V end lost 1 base, the J end lost 1 base, and 12 bases lay between the germline ends. The CDR3 is 16 amino acids. The germline V gene has CDR1 SGHVS and CDR2 FQNEAQ. CDR3 sequence: CASSLDGGAGTDTQYF. In nucleotides, the CDR3 is TGTGCCAGCAGCTTAGACGGGGGAGCGGGCACAGATACGCAGTATTTT.

This clonotype was recorded a few times. The chain couples TRBV6-2 or TRBV6-3 to TRBJ2-1, with TRBD2 as a possible D gene (5 bases). CDR1 and CDR2 (germline): MNHEY, SVGEGT. The V end lost 5 bases, the J end lost 6 bases, and 8 bases lay between the germline ends. The CDR3 sequence is 12 residues long. CDR3 protein: CASSLTSNEQFF. In nucleotides, the CDR3 is TGTGCCAGCAGTCTAACTAGCAATGAGCAGTTCTTC.